This T cell receptor (beta chain) was observed in a study of cytomegalovirus exposure and HLA in healthy donors (dated by TCRdb to about 2017). Looking at the study overall: An earlier analysis of several hundred of the donors reported 250 to 350 Gb of sequence data and around 110 million unique TCR beta sequences obtained from approximately 180 million T cells. An early release covering roughly 600 HLA-typed donors comprised 250 to 350 gigabases of sequencing data and around 80 million unique TCR sequences. The genetic ancestry cluster associated with self-reported Caucasian donors included about four fifths of the approximately 410 genotyped donors. The aim of the study was to test whether cataloging public T cell receptors could identify signatures of past pathogen exposure. Using immunosequencing, the study profiled T cell repertoires from some 670 subjects and related those repertoires to cytomegalovirus serostatus. In addition to the first cohort of 650 to 750 subjects, a separate validation cohort of 130 or so different subjects was used. To predict cytomegalovirus infection status, the study combined high-throughput TCR immunosequencing, statistical association of individual TCRs with disease status, and machine learning. In a later analysis, previously published TCR beta repertoires from 550 to 750 donors were re-analyzed and high-resolution HLA genotyping was added so that TCR occurrence patterns could be studied. The later analysis used no new phenotypic data to find candidate immune exposures, relying instead on TCR beta sequences and their occurrence across donors. An earlier analysis of around 580 of the donors used high-throughput TCR beta sequencing to judge whether each TCR beta V gene segment behaved as functional or pseudogenic. Donor age, sex, ethnicity and CMV serostatus were compiled together with the repertoire data. In a later genetic analysis, genome-wide SNP genotypes for about 65% of the roughly 700 donors were used, and that subset was treated as a discovery cohort. Every repertoire in the discovery cohort had been generated on one and the same sequencing platform. HLA typing included class I and class II loci at four-digit resolution. The number of donors typed differed by locus, with 629-630 for A, B, C, DRB1 and DQB1, approximately 500 for DQA1, 600 to 610 for DPA1, and 472 for DPB1. Five DR-DQ haplotypes were treated as single units for association and clustering because of strong linkage in the cohort. On average, roughly 250,000 unique TCR beta nucleotide sequences were sequenced per donor among about 400 genotyped donors of the cohort, with roughly 19% of those sequences being non-productive. The full study reports these points: The cohort was sequenced for TCR beta chains only, and without alpha or paired-chain data the features that could be detected were limited. Several of the top co-occurrence clusters appeared to be linked to parvovirus B19, influenza, CMV and Epstein-Barr virus, according to a later analysis. The 87-base-pair reads could not distinguish some IMGT-functional V segments, including TRBV6-2 and TRBV6-3, so those segments were excluded. Linkage disequilibrium might explain the correlated functional status among segregating V segments, but an unknown experimental factor could not be ruled out. According to a later analysis, TCR association rates differed among HLA loci, with DRB1 alleles showing the most associated TCRs and HLA-C alleles showing the fewest. A later genetic analysis reported fewer N-insertions in productive TCRs among donors in an Asian-associated ancestry cluster than the roughly 650-donor mean. A later analysis found that HLA-associated TCR beta chains were more clonally expanded and had lower generation probabilities than equally common non-associated chains. HLA typing was unavailable for some donors at each locus, so association tests used only the typed subset. In vitro tests confirmed that three of the cytomegalovirus-associated TCR beta chains recognize cytomegalovirus antigens. It was suggested by the authors that the approach could potentially be generalized to other disease states and immunological phenotypes. A group of highly shared sequence variants was considered likely to be a technical artifact of the sequencing pipeline. In an earlier analysis of approximately 600 of the donors, most TCR beta V segments were observed in productive rearrangements about 90% or about 30% of the time, broadly matching IMGT annotations. Because counts were too low, roughly 16 rarely observed V segments, including chromosome 9 orphons, were left out of the earlier analysis of approximately 500 of the donors. Presence/absence analyses assumed roughly uniform sequencing depth across donors, an assumption that may not hold. For the cohort, immune exposure information was limited to CMV serostatus. Specific HLA alleles were associated with roughly 16,000 TCR beta sequences at a false discovery rate of 0.05 in a later analysis. Most TCR sequences were seen in very few donors, while some public TCRs were found in many individuals. The study listed approximately 150 TCR beta chains as associated with cytomegalovirus. V-gene and J-gene trimming of TCR beta chains was associated with a missense DCLRE1C variant in a later genetic analysis, and the association was replicated in an independent cohort. A further reported finding was that TCR beta sequences accurately predicted the HLA-A and HLA-B alleles for most subjects in the first cohort. In a later analysis, most CMV-associated TCR beta chains were found to appear HLA-restricted, with HLA associations seemingly driven largely by CMV exposure. The classifier was reported to diagnose cytomegalovirus status with high specificity and sensitivity in both the original and validation cohorts. Assigning TCR associations to individual alleles was difficult when HLA alleles, especially DR and DQ, strongly co-occurred.

Preparation of the library involved the immunoSEQ multiplex PCR assay. For the multiplex PCR, a mixture combining 60 forward primers for TCR Vbeta segments and 13 reverse primers for TCR Jbeta segments was used. The CDR3 region of rearranged TCR beta genes was amplified from genomic DNA by a multiplex PCR assay. On the Illumina HiSeq System, the amplified TCR beta libraries were sequenced as 87-base-pair reads. On the authors' methods: In a later analysis, 70 million to 95 million unique TCR beta chains were counted across the 500 to 850 repertoires, and roughly 10 million of these chains were shared by at least two donors. To remove PCR and sequencing errors, raw reads were error-corrected and collapsed into unique sequences using a nearest-neighbor algorithm that merged closely related sequences. V, D and J gene segments were assigned by aligning CDR3 sequences to IMGT reference sequences. Each retained sequence needed at least a six-nucleotide match to both a V gene segment and a J gene segment. A rearrangement counted as productive if the CDR3 had no stop codons and remained in frame with V and J, and every other rearrangement counted as non-productive. Following IMGT convention, CDR3 was defined as the stretch from the second conserved V-encoded cysteine to the conserved J-encoded phenylalanine. In an earlier analysis of some 550 of the donors, sequences lacking an unambiguous match to a single V gene segment were excluded. An earlier analysis of approximately 590 of the donors classified V segments as functional when productive rearrangements were above 56.7% and as segregating when the standard deviation between donors was above 5%. A statistical classification framework was built for diagnosing cytomegalovirus status from the catalog of TCR beta chain sequences. A later analysis assigned V and J genes by comparing TCR nucleotide sequences with IMGT/GENE-DB human TR gene sequences. The TCRdist pipeline was used in a later analysis to assign CDR3 sequences and most-parsimonious VDJ recombination scenarios. In a later analysis, each TCR beta chain was defined by its CDR3 amino acid sequence together with its V-gene family, and reads without a unique V-gene family were excluded. A later analysis removed several hundred highly shared, low-generation-probability nucleotide sequences to deal with suspected cross-contamination and a sequencing artifact. In a later analysis, a clonal expansion index was calculated for each public chain from normalized within-repertoire ranks of inferred template counts. Generation probabilities in a later analysis came from a VDJ recombination model fitted to out-of-frame rearrangements, and those results were checked against IGoR. A later analysis scored TCR-TCR, TCR-HLA and TCR-CMV co-occurrence with hypergeometric tests, applying a repertoire-size bias correction to TCR pairs. A later analysis estimated false discovery rates by permuting HLA or CMV assignments 20 times. In a later analysis, co-occurring TCRs were grouped with DBSCAN, and TCRdist sequence similarity was added when clustering was performed within HLA-allele-positive subsets. Repertoires with fewer than 30,000 or more than 120,000 public chains, plus five repertoires with anomalous nucleotide sharing, were excluded from co-occurrence clustering. Not all clones reach the TCRdb copy of this immuneACCESS table, which keeps in-frame sequences only. Checked studies attribute under half of the gap to unresolved V genes and leave the rest unexplained. That table supplies the V and J calls and clone size; D and trimming were determined from the DNA. The sample table records some 130,000 clones; 79% of these occur just once. The ten largest make up about 6.8% of the sample.

A note on this clone: What this receptor recognizes is not known. Per-base quality was not reported, and no clone a single base away is much larger than it.

The cohort was made up of about 670 healthy bone marrow donors. Cohort members were all nominally healthy when sampled, although unrecorded immune exposures were likely present. The donor tested CMV seropositive, placing the donor among the 310 or so seropositive members of the cohort. Every donor gave a peripheral blood sample, and the peripheral blood mononuclear cells from that sample were used for TCR beta sequencing. The Qiagen DNeasy Blood Extraction Kit was used to extract genomic DNA from the blood cell samples. Ends trimmed: V by 7 bases, J by 4 bases; bases unmatched to a gene: 11. Including the terminal cysteine and phenylalanine, the CDR3 comprises 16 residues. Only the CDR3 DNA is retained, 48 bases long and in frame from the first base. Sequences MDHEN (CDR1) and SYDVKM (CDR2) are obtained from the germline V gene.

Sequenced material: PBMCs. This TCR was recovered from a man in his forties in good health and CMV-seropositive. The chain joins TRBV28 to TRBJ1-2, and 11 junctional nucleotides match TRBD1. The CDR3 has the sequence CASTRTGGEGAYGYTF. In nucleotides, the sequence is TGTGCCAGCACCCGGACAGGGGGCGAGGGAGCCTATGGCTACACCTTC.